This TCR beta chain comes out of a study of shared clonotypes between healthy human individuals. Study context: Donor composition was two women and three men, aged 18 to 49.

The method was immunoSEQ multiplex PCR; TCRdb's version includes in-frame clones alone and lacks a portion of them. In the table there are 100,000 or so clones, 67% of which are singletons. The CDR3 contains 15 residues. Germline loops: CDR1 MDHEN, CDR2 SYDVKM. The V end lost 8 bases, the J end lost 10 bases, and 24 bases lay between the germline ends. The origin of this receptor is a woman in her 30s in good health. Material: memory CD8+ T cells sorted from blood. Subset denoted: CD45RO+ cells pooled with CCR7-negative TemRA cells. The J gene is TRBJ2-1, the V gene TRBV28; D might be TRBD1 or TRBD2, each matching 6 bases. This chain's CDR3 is CASGGGIVIVGEQFF. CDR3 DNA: TGTGCCAGCGGGGGCGGGATCGTCATCGTTGGAGAGCAGTTCTTC.